Sequencing of this TCR beta chain was carried out in a study of somatic mutations in cytotoxic T cells in rheumatoid arthritis. Whole-study context: There were some V beta antibody-stained T-cell populations flow-sorted at nearly 100% purity, and these included V beta1+ cells sequenced for TCRB. Study-wide points: For CD8+ T-cell clonality, rheumatoid arthritis patients and age-matched healthy controls did not differ significantly.

Profiling relied on immunoSEQ multiplex PCR, and the TCRdb table lists in-frame clones only, not all of them. The sample lists approximately 20,000 clones; 80% to 90% were seen once. CDR1 is SGDLS, CDR2 YYNGEE, per germline. The CDR3 extends over 13 amino acids. V lost 2 bases to trimming and J lost 6 bases, with 9 bases between them. A word on this clone: What it binds is not known.

The TCR was taken from a man aged 40-50 years in good health. What was sequenced was CD8+ T cells sorted from blood. V is TRBV9 and J is TRBJ2-1; D ambiguous. CDR3 bases: TGTGCCAGCAGCGTGGCACTAACCAATGAGCAGTTCTTC. Protein product: CASSVALTNEQFF.